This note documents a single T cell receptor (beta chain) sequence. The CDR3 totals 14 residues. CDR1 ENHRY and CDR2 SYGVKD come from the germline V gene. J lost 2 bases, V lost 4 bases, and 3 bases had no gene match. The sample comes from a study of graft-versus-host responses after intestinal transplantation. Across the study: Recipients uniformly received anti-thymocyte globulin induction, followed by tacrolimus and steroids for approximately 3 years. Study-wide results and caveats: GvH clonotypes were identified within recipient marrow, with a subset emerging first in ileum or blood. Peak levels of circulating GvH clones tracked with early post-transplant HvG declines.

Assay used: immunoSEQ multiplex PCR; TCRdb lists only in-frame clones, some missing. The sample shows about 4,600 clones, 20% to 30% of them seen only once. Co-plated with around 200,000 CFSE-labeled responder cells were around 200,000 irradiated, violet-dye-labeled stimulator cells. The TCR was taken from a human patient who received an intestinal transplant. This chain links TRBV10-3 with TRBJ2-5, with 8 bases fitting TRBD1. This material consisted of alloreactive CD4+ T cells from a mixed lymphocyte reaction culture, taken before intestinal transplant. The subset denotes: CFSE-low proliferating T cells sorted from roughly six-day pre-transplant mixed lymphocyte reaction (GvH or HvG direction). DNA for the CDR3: TGTGCCATCAGTGGGGACAGGTATCAAGAGACCCAGTACTTC. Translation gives CAISGDRYQETQYF.